This record covers a single T cell receptor beta chain. The length of the CDR3 is 16 residues. Germline CDR1 and CDR2: SGHRS and YFSETQ. V gave up 0 bases and J gave up 6 bases; unmatched junction bases: 5. As originally analysed: Amplification from reference gene primers served as the basis for estimated nucleated cell counts. Generated by immunoSEQ multiplex PCR, the TCRdb table keeps only in-frame clones and is missing some. The DNA was the basis for D and trimming; V, J and clone size are from that table. The sample gives some 200,000 clones, 86% of which show up once; roughly 3.2% is in the top ten. The data are from a study of blood T cell repertoires in COVID-19. For the study at large: Donors of Cohort 3 who recovered were those that had two negative PCRs, clearance, or symptom resolution. From the United States, Italy and Spain came samples of acute and convalescent COVID-19.

Researchers sorted participants into cohorts using their self-reported clinical history. The clonotype originates from a woman aged 45-65 years in a cohort exposed to, infected with or recovered from COVID-19 (not recorded which). The chain carries TRBV5-1 and TRBJ1-4; 10 nucleotides match TRBD1. Sequencing was carried out using PBMCs or T cells enriched from blood (not recorded which). CDR3 sequence: CASSLGQGARDEKLFF. The DNA of the CDR3 is TGCGCCAGCAGCTTGGGACAGGGGGCGAGGGATGAAAAACTGTTTTTT.